The sequence of this T cell receptor (beta chain) was determined in a study of T cell changes during pregnancy in multiple sclerosis (dated by TCRdb to the late 2010s). The study in broad terms: Changes in the T cell repertoire over the course of pregnancy were examined in this study in women with multiple sclerosis.

The germline V gene (reference sequence) gives CDR1 as SEHNR and CDR2 as FQNEAQ. A distance of 12 bases separates the germline ends of V and J, which lose 0 bases and 10 bases respectively. The CDR3 contains 13 residues, cysteine and phenylalanine counted. Only CDR3 DNA is held: 39 bases, read in frame from base 1. Regarding this clone: The clone's antigen remains unknown. It has no much larger one-base neighbor in the sample; base qualities were not kept.

Receptor libraries were prepared by the immunoSEQ multiplex PCR assay. Drawn from immuneACCESS, this table holds only the in-frame rearrangements with V and J called that TCRdb kept. Clones are partly lost; checked studies trace under half to an unresolved V gene and leave the rest unexplained. The table for this sample lists around 33,000 clones; under 95% of them were counted only once. More than 0.4% of the sample is in the top ten clones. The receptor comes from a female donor with multiple sclerosis, enrolled in a pregnancy study. The rearrangement joined TRBV7-9 to TRBJ1-1; possibly the D gene is TRBD1, per 5 matching bases. Sequencing was performed on CD4+ T cells from peripheral blood mononuclear cells, taken after pregnancy. The CDR3 in this case is CASSLAQGIGAFF. The DNA reads as follows: TGTGCCAGCAGCTTAGCGCAGGGAATCGGAGCTTTCTTT.